A selection of T cell receptor beta chains follows, all from one sample in a study of T cell changes during pregnancy in multiple sclerosis. Generated by immunoSEQ multiplex PCR, the TCRdb table keeps only in-frame clones and is missing some. The table shows around 50,000 clones, with around 90% occurring only once. The material was peripheral blood, obtained in the first trimester of pregnancy. The source of these receptors is a female donor with multiple sclerosis, enrolled in a pregnancy study. Each CDR3 is given with its conserved first and last residue. A D gene is named only where the DNA matches it firmly. Part of the rows lack a size; the others show once, few, many or a class for expanded clones.

size: .; D: TRBD1; V: TRBV18; J: TRBJ2-7; DNA: TGTGCCAGCTCACCCTGGGACAGGGACTACGAGCAGTACTTC; CDR3: CASSPWDRDYEQYF
size: .; D: .; V: TRBV7-2; J: TRBJ2-3; DNA: TGTGCCAGCAGCTTAGACCGGGGTCTCCAGTATTTT; CDR3: CASSLDRGLQYF
size: .; D: TRBD1; V: TRBV25-1; J: TRBJ2-7; DNA: TGTGCCAGCAGTGAACACATAGCCTCCGGGACAGGGGAGGACGAGCAGTACTTC; CDR3: CASSEHIASGTGEDEQYF
size: .; D: TRBD1; V: TRBV2; J: TRBJ1-5; DNA: TGTGCCAGCACCCAACAGGGGGCTACCAATCAGCCCCAGCATTTT; CDR3: CASTQQGATNQPQHF
size: .; D: .; V: TRBV5-4; J: TRBJ1-6; DNA: TGTGCCAGCAGCGGGGGGAGGCATCGAGATAATTCACCCCTCCACTTT; CDR3: CASSGGRHRDNSPLHF
size: .; D: .; V: TRBV21-1; J: TRBJ1-2; DNA: TGTGCCAGCAGCAAAAGGACGGGGGGGTCCTCCTATGGCTACACCTTC; CDR3: CASSKRTGGSSYGYTF
size: .; D: .; V: TRBV5-1; J: TRBJ1-1; DNA: TGCGCCAGCGCCTACGGGGATAATGAAGCTTTCTTT; CDR3: CASAYGDNEAFF
size: .; D: .; V: TRBV28; J: TRBJ2-3; DNA: TGTGCCAGCAGAAGGCGGGCATGGGGCACAGATACGCAGTATTTT; CDR3: CASRRRAWGTDTQYF
size: .; D: .; V: TRBV6-6; J: TRBJ2-3; DNA: TGTGCCAGCAGTTACCCCCAGGAGGGTACAGATACGCAGTATTTT; CDR3: CASSYPQEGTDTQYF
size: .; D: .; V: TRBV9; J: TRBJ1-4; DNA: TGTGCCAGCAGCGTAGGGCCGAACCCCGGAGAACTGTTTTTT; CDR3: CASSVGPNPGELFF
size: once; D: TRBD1; V: TRBV5-4; J: TRBJ2-7; DNA: TGTGCCAGCAGGCCCGGACAGGGGGCCTACGAGCAGTACTTC; CDR3: CASRPGQGAYEQYF
size: once; D: .; V: TRBV28; J: TRBJ2-7; DNA: TGTGCCAGCAGTTTGTGGGGGGCAGGGGGAGTCGAGCAGTACTTC; CDR3: CASSLWGAGGVEQYF
size: .; D: TRBD1; V: TRBV18; J: TRBJ2-2; DNA: TGTGCCAGCTCACGCGGGACAGGGAATCGGGAGCTGTTTTTT; CDR3: CASSRGTGNRELFF
size: .; D: .; V: TRBV7-2; J: TRBJ1-5; DNA: TGTGCCAGCAGCTTAGTCTTGCGGAGCAATCAGCCCCAGCATTTT; CDR3: CASSLVLRSNQPQHF
size: .; D: TRBD2; V: TRBV7-3; J: TRBJ2-1; DNA: TGTGCCAGCAGCTTCGGCGGGGGGGCCTACAATGAGCAGTTCTTC; CDR3: CASSFGGGAYNEQFF
size: .; D: .; V: TRBV19; J: TRBJ1-5; DNA: TGTGCCAGTAGTATCGGACGTCAGAGGCGCGACGGGATTAACAATCAGCCCCAGCATTTT; CDR3: CASSIGRQRRDGINNQPQHF
size: few; D: TRBD1; V: TRBV9; J: TRBJ1-1; DNA: TGTGCCAGCAGCGTTCGCATGACAGGGGGAACTGAAGCTTTCTTT; CDR3: CASSVRMTGGTEAFF
size: .; D: TRBD1; V: TRBV7-2; J: TRBJ1-5; DNA: TGTGCCAGCAGCTCTGCAGGGGGATCGGCCCAGCATTTT; CDR3: CASSSAGGSAQHF
size: few; D: TRBD2; V: TRBV6-4; J: TRBJ2-3; DNA: TGTGCCAGCAGTGACTCTAGCGGGGGGGCAGATACGCAGTATTTT; CDR3: CASSDSSGGADTQYF
size: .; D: TRBD1; V: TRBV9; J: TRBJ2-7; DNA: TGTGCCAGCAGCCCAGGGGGTATCCAGGCCTACGAGCAGTACTTC; CDR3: CASSPGGIQAYEQYF
size: .; D: .; V: TRBV5-1; J: TRBJ1-1; DNA: TGCGCCAGCAGCCAATCGGGGGTCGTCACTGAAGCTTTCTTT; CDR3: CASSQSGVVTEAFF
size: .; D: .; V: TRBV30; J: TRBJ1-6; DNA: TGTGCCTGGAGTTGGGCAGGATGGAATTCACCCCTCCACTTT; CDR3: CAWSWAGWNSPLHF
size: .; D: .; V: TRBV9; J: TRBJ1-1; DNA: TGTGCCAGCAGCCACGGGGGAGGGACTGAAGCTTTCTTT; CDR3: CASSHGGGTEAFF
size: .; D: TRBD1; V: TRBV2; J: TRBJ1-2; DNA: TGTGCCAGCACAGGGGGGATAGGGGCCTATGGCTACACCTTC; CDR3: CASTGGIGAYGYTF
size: once; D: .; V: TRBV19; J: TRBJ2-6; DNA: TGTGCCAGTAGTATTCCCCCAGGGGCTGGGGCCAACGTCCTGACTTTC; CDR3: CASSIPPGAGANVLTF